These T cell receptor beta chains were read from a single sample in a study of immune heterogeneity within non-small cell lung tumors. Using its own MiXCR run on the multiplex PCR reads, TCRdb lists one record per CDR3 protein. The data contain 2,000 or so distinct CDR3 sequences, roughly 36% of them singletons. Sample: lung tumor tissue. These receptors were taken from a man aged 65 to 85 with non-small cell lung cancer. Each CDR3 is given with its conserved first and last residue. The D gene is left open where the match is weak. The listing skips clone size in some rows; elsewhere it reads once, few, many or a size class.

TRBV6-2/TRBV6-3,TRBJ2-3,large,NA,CASRRRWGMTDTQYF,TGTGCCAGCCGTAGGAGGTGGGGGATGACAGATACGCAGTATTTT
TRBV5-6,TRBJ2-4,few,NA,CASSLGSQGNIQYF,TGTGCCAGCAGCTTGGGGTCACAGGGAAACATTCAGTACTTC
TRBV18,TRBJ1-2,few,NA,CASSLTGKANYGYTF,TGTGCCAGCTCACTGACAGGAAAAGCTAACTATGGCTACACCTTC
TRBV15,TRBJ1-2,medium-sized,NA,CATSRDLRGGTGGYTF,TGTGCCACCAGCAGAGATCTGAGGGGTGGTACTGGTGGCTACACCTTC
TRBV6-1,TRBJ1-6,medium-sized,TRBD1,CASSPRTGWRNSPLHF,TGTGCCAGCAGTCCAAGGACAGGGTGGCGTAATTCACCCCTCCACTTT
TRBV10-3,TRBJ2-1,few,NA,CAISEGYEQFF,TGTGCCATCAGTGAGGGATATGAGCAGTTCTTC
TRBV20-1,TRBJ1-5,large,TRBD1,CSVGTGANQPQHF,TGCAGTGTAGGGACAGGGGCCAATCAGCCCCAGCATTTT
TRBV18,TRBJ2-7,NA,TRBD1,CASSPLDRTYEQYF,TGTGCCAGCTCACCATTGGACAGGACCTACGAGCAGTACTTC
TRBV2,TRBJ2-5,few,TRBD2,CASSALAGEETQYF,TGTGCCAGCAGCGCGCTAGCGGGAGAAGAGACCCAGTACTTC
TRBV2,TRBJ1-1,NA,NA,CASDLGGVRVAEAFF,TGTGCCAGCGACCTAGGGGGGGTTCGGGTTGCTGAAGCTTTCTTT
TRBV6-4,TRBJ1-2,NA,NA,CASSDTATRGGYTF,TGTGCCAGCAGTGACACGGCAACTAGGGGGGGCTACACCTTC
TRBV4-3,TRBJ2-1,NA,NA,CASSQDAAGPHEQFF,TGCGCCAGCAGCCAAGACGCGGCAGGGCCCCATGAGCAGTTCTTC
TRBV5-1,TRBJ1-6,large,NA,CASKLSRDPGASPLHF,TGCGCCAGCAAGCTAAGCCGGGACCCAGGGGCTTCACCCCTCCACTTT
TRBV28,TRBJ1-2,NA,NA,CASSFPRVRTGINYGYTF,TGTGCCAGCAGTTTCCCCCGCGTCCGTACAGGGATTAACTATGGCTACACCTTC
TRBV19,TRBJ2-3,few,TRBD2,CASSGTSGTDTQYF,TGTGCCAGTAGTGGGACTAGCGGCACAGATACGCAGTATTTT
TRBV18,TRBJ2-5,few,NA,CASSPDSGVGETQYF,TGTGCCAGCTCACCTGATTCGGGTGTTGGAGAGACCCAGTACTTC
TRBV2,TRBJ1-6,NA,NA,CASTADSSVSPLHF,TGTGCCAGCACCGCGGACAGTAGCGTTTCACCCCTCCACTTT
TRBV24-1,TRBJ2-2,medium-sized,TRBD2,CATSDLGRVGTDTGELFF,TGTGCCACCAGTGATTTAGGGAGGGTAGGAACGGACACCGGGGAGCTGTTTTTT
TRBV19,TRBJ2-7,NA,NA,CASSIKWSYEQYF,TGTGCCAGTAGTATAAAATGGAGTTACGAGCAGTACTTC
TRBV7-3,TRBJ2-1,medium-sized,NA,CASSPTDNEQFF,TGTGCCAGCAGCCCCACAGACAATGAGCAGTTCTTC
TRBV18,TRBJ1-5,few,NA,CASSPLPVWGNQPQHF,TGTGCCAGCTCACCACTACCAGTCTGGGGCAATCAGCCCCAGCATTTT
TRBV27,TRBJ1-6,medium-sized,NA,CASSFAIFSPLHF,TGTGCCAGCAGTTTCGCGATATTTTCACCCCTCCACTTT
TRBV12-3/TRBV12-4,TRBJ2-5,few,NA,CASRLYQETQYF,TGTGCCAGCAGACTGTACCAAGAGACCCAGTACTTC
TRBV6-5,TRBJ2-5,few,TRBD2,CASSLSGAKNQETQYF,TGTGCCAGCAGTTTGAGCGGGGCCAAAAACCAAGAGACCCAGTACTTC
TRBV5-1,TRBJ2-5,few,NA,CASSLEGEETQYF,TGCGCCAGCAGCTTGGAGGGGGAAGAGACCCAGTACTTC
TRBV19,TRBJ2-3,once,NA,CASRTTSWDTQYF,TGTGCCAGTAGGACAACTAGCTGGGATACGCAGTATTTT
TRBV5-1,TRBJ1-4,NA,TRBD1,CASSLGQGGEKLFF,TGCGCCAGCAGCTTGGGACAGGGTGGCGAAAAACTGTTTTTT
TRBV27,TRBJ2-1,NA,TRBD2,CASSFGSGRVDEQFF,TGTGCCAGCAGCTTCGGTAGCGGGAGGGTTGATGAGCAGTTCTTC
TRBV27,TRBJ2-1,NA,TRBD2,CASSLASQGLAYNEQFF,TGTGCCAGCAGCCTTGCCTCCCAAGGACTAGCCTACAATGAGCAGTTCTTC
TRBV12-3/TRBV12-4,TRBJ2-5,NA,NA,CASSPARETQYF,TGTGCCAGCAGCCCAGCCCGAGAGACCCAGTACTTC
TRBV5-4,TRBJ1-2,NA,TRBD1,CASSSPGQGVIGYYGYTF,TGTGCCAGCAGCTCCCCGGGACAGGGGGTCATCGGGTACTATGGCTACACCTTC
TRBV7-8,TRBJ2-1,few,TRBD2,CASSPPGLAGTFKYNEQFF,TGTGCCAGCAGCCCGCCCGGACTAGCGGGAACCTTTAAGTACAATGAGCAGTTCTTC
TRBV2,TRBJ2-2,hyperexpanded,NA,CASIGQSGELFF,TGTGCCAGCATCGGACAGTCCGGGGAGCTGTTTTTT
TRBV27,TRBJ1-5,few,NA,CASSLSPGHQPQHF,TGTGCCAGCAGTTTATCGCCAGGGCATCAGCCCCAGCATTTT
TRBV20-1,TRBJ2-1,once,TRBD2,CSVTRENERFF,TGCAGTGTTACGCGGGAGAATGAGCGGTTCTTC
TRBV6-1,TRBJ2-1,medium-sized,NA,CASSRGDEQFF,TGTGCCAGCTCCCGTGGGGATGAGCAGTTCTTC
TRBV20-1,TRBJ2-3,NA,TRBD2,CSARLTSDTDTQYF,TGCAGTGCTAGGTTGACTAGCGACACAGATACGCAGTATTTT
TRBV6-1,TRBJ1-3,NA,NA,CASSETFDRNTIYF,TGTGCCAGCAGTGAGACGTTCGATCGAAACACCATATATTTT
TRBV7-3,TRBJ2-2,few,NA,CASSPYGTIGGELFF,TGTGCCAGCAGCCCCTACGGGACAATAGGCGGGGAGCTGTTTTTT
TRBV20-1,TRBJ1-1,NA,NA,CRVSRRNTEAFF,TGCAGGGTTTCAAGGAGGAACACTGAAGCTTTCTTT
TRBV20-1,TRBJ1-3,NA,TRBD1,CSAKQRTGRNTIYF,TGCAGTGCTAAACAGAGGACAGGGAGAAACACCATATATTTT
TRBV30,TRBJ2-3,NA,NA,CAWSDLGLTKTDTQYF,TGTGCCTGGAGTGACCTCGGTCTTACCAAGACAGATACGCAGTATTTT
TRBV5-6,TRBJ1-2,NA,NA,CATTPDGHGYTF,TGTGCCACCACGCCGGATGGTCATGGCTACACCTTC
TRBV5-4,TRBJ2-7,once,TRBD2,CASSSPGTSVYEQYF,TGTGCCAGCAGCTCCCCCGGGACTAGTGTTTACGAGCAGTACTTC
TRBV27,TRBJ2-7,large,TRBD2,CASRATSSGGAVRQYF,TGTGCCAGCAGGGCTACTTCTAGCGGGGGGGCCGTTAGGCAGTACTTC
TRBV6-1,TRBJ2-7,NA,NA,CASMGEAHPTYEQYF,TGTGCCAGCATGGGGGAAGCGCACCCCACCTACGAGCAGTACTTC
TRBV20-1,TRBJ1-5,few,TRBD1,CSAREETGSQPQHF,TGCAGTGCTAGAGAAGAGACAGGGAGTCAGCCCCAGCATTTT
TRBV7-9,TRBJ1-2,NA,NA,CASSQRRGYGYTF,TGTGCCAGCAGCCAGAGACGGGGGTATGGCTACACCTTC
TRBV12-3/TRBV12-4,TRBJ2-3,NA,TRBD1,CASTRTGGLDTQYF,TGTGCCAGCACCAGGACAGGGGGCCTTGATACGCAGTATTTT
TRBV2,TRBJ2-4,medium-sized,NA,CASLSGLQNIQYF,TGTGCCAGCCTTTCGGGCCTACAAAACATTCAGTACTTC
TRBV3-1,TRBJ2-3,once,TRBD2,CASSFRRGGEGGDTQYF,TGTGCCAGCAGCTTCAGACGGGGGGGGGAGGGGGGCGATACGCAGTATTTT
TRBV30,TRBJ2-7,NA,NA,CAWSDSNSYEQYF,TGTGCCTGGAGTGACTCTAACTCCTACGAGCAGTACTTC
TRBV6-1,TRBJ1-1,NA,NA,CASSVTHRTEAFF,TGTGCCAGCAGTGTCACCCACAGAACTGAAGCTTTCTTT
TRBV12-3/TRBV12-4,TRBJ1-6,few,TRBD1,CASSSQQGSNSPLHF,TGTGCCAGCAGTTCCCAACAGGGGAGTAATTCACCCCTCCACTTT
TRBV20-1,TRBJ2-3,NA,TRBD2,CSARDLWTSEADTQYF,TGCAGTGCTAGAGATCTCTGGACTAGCGAGGCCGATACGCAGTATTTT
TRBV24-1,TRBJ2-3,NA,TRBD1,CSTSDPGTGDFTDTQYF,TGTTCCACCAGTGACCCAGGGACAGGGGATTTCACAGATACGCAGTATTTT
TRBV29-1,TRBJ2-7,large,NA,CSVGGDTSSYEQYF,TGCAGCGTTGGAGGGGACACCAGCTCCTACGAGCAGTACTTC
TRBV28,TRBJ1-2,large,TRBD1,CASRRRGQNGYTF,TGTGCCAGCCGTCGCAGGGGGCAAAATGGCTACACCTTC
TRBV2,TRBJ1-2,NA,NA,CASREAVAARGYTF,TGTGCCAGCAGGGAGGCTGTCGCAGCTCGTGGCTACACCTTC